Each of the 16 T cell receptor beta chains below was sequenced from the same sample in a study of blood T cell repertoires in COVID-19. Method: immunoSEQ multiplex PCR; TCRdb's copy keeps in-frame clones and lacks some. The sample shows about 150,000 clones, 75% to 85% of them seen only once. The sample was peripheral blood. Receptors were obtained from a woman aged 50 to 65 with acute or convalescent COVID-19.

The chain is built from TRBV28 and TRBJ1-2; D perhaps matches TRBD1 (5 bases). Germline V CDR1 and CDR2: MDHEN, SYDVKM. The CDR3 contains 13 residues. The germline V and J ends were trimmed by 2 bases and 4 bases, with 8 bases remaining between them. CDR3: CASSLGTFYGYTF. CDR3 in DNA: TGTGCCAGCAGTTTAGGGACTTTCTATGGCTACACCTTC.

The CDR3 region is CASSWGQGGQETQYF. As DNA, the CDR3 is TGCGCCAGCAGCTGGGGACAGGGGGGTCAAGAGACCCAGTACTTC. This chain links TRBV5-1 with TRBJ2-5; 11 nucleotides line up with TRBD1. J was trimmed by 2 bases and V by 3 bases; bases with no gene match: 3. The CDR3 length is 15 residues. Germline CDR1 SGHRS, CDR2 YFSETQ.

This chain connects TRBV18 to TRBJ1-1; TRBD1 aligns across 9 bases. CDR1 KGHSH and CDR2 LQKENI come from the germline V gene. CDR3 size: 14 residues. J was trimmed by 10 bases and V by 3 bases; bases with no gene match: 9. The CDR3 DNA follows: TGTGCCAGCTCACCGGGACAGGGAGCTTACGGAGCTTTCTTT. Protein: CASSPGQGAYGAFF.

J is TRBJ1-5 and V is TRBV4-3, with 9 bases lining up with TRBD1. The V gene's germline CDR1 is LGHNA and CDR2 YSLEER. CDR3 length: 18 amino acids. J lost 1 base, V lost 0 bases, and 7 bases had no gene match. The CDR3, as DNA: TGCGCCAGCAGCCAAGATCCACAGGGGGCAGGAAGCAATCAGCCCCAGCATTTT. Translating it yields CASSQDPQGAGSNQPQHF.

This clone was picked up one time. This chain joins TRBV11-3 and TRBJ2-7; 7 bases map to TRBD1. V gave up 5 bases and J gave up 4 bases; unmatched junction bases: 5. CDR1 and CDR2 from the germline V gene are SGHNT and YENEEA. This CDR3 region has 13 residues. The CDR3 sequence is CASSRDRGYEQYF. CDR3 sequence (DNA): TGTGCCAGCAGCCGGGACAGAGGGTACGAGCAGTACTTC.

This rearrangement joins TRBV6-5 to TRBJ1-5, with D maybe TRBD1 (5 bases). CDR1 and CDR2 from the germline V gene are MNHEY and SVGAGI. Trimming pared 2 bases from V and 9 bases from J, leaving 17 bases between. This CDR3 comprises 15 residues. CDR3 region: CASSYTGQGGRPQHF. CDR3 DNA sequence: TGTGCCAGCAGTTACACCGGACAAGGCGGCCGGCCCCAGCATTTT.

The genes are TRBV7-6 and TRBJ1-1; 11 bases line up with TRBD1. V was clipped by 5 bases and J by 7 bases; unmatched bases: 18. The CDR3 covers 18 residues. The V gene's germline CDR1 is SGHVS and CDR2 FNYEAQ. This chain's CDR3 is CASSTNWDRGAAAGEAFF. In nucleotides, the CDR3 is TGTGCCAGCAGCACCAACTGGGACAGGGGGGCTGCTGCTGGTGAAGCTTTCTTT.

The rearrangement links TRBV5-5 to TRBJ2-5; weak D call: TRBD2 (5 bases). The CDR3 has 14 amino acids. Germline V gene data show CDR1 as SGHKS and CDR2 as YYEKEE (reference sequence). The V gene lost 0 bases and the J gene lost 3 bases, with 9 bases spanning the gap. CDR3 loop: CASSLVGAEETQYF. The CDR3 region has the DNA TGTGCCAGCAGCTTGGTGGGAGCGGAAGAGACCCAGTACTTC.

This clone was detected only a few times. CDR3 sequence (DNA): TGTGCCAGCAGTCCCCCGTGGACAGGGTCCTACGAGCAGTACTTC. The encoded protein is CASSPPWTGSYEQYF. This chain connects TRBV27 to TRBJ2-7; TRBD1 matches 8 bases. V was clipped by 5 bases and J by 1 base; unmatched bases: 7. There are 15 residues in the CDR3. CDR1 is MNHEY and CDR2 is SMNVEV in the germline V gene (reference sequence).

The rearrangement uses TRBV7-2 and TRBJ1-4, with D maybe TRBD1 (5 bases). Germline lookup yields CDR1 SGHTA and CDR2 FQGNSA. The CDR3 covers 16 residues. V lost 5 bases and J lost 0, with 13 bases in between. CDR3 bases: TGTGCCAGCAGCCGGTTGGGGGGTACAACTAATGAAAAACTGTTTTTT. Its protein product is CASSRLGGTTNEKLFF.

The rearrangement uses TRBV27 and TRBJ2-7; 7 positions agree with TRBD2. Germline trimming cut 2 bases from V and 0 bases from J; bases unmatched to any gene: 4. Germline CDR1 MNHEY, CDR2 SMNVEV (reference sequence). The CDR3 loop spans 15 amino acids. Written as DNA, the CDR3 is TGTGCCAGCAGTTTAGCGGGAGATATCTCCTACGAGCAGTACTTC. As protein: CASSLAGDISYEQYF.

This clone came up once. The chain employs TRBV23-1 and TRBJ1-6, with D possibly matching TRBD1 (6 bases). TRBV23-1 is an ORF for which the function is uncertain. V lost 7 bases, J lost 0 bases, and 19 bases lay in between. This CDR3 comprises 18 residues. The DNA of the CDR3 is TGCGCCAGCACCGGACAGTCGATACGGAGCTCCTATAATTCACCCCTCCACTTT. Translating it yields CASTGQSIRSSYNSPLHF.

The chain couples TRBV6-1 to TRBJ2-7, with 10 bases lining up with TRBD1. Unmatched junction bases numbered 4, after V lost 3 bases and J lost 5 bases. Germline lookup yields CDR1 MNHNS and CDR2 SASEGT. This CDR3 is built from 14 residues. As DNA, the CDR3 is TGTGCCAGCAGTGATTGGGACAGGGGCGACGAGCAGTACTTC. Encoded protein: CASSDWDRGDEQYF.

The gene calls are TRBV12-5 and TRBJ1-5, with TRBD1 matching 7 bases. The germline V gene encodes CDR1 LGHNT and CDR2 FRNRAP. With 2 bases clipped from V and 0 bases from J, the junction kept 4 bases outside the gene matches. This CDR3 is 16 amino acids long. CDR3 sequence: CASGLHRTGSNQPQHF. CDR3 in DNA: TGTGCTAGTGGTTTGCATAGGACAGGTAGCAATCAGCCCCAGCATTTT.

CDR3 sequence reads: CASNEGQGNTIYF. CDR3 in DNA: TGTGCCAGCAACGAGGGACAGGGAAACACCATATATTTT. V gene TRBV28 combines with J gene TRBJ1-3; TRBD1 matches at 7 bases. This CDR3 comprises 13 residues. The V gene end was trimmed by 7 bases and the J gene end by 4 bases; junction bases not matched to a gene: 4. The germline CDR1 and CDR2 sequences are MDHEN and SYDVKM.

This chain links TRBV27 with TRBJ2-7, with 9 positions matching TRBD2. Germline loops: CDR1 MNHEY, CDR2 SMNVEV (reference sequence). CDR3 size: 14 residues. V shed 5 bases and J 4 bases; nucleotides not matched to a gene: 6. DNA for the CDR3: TGTGCCAGCAGTATCCTAGCGGGAAGATACGAGCAGTACTTC. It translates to CASSILAGRYEQYF.